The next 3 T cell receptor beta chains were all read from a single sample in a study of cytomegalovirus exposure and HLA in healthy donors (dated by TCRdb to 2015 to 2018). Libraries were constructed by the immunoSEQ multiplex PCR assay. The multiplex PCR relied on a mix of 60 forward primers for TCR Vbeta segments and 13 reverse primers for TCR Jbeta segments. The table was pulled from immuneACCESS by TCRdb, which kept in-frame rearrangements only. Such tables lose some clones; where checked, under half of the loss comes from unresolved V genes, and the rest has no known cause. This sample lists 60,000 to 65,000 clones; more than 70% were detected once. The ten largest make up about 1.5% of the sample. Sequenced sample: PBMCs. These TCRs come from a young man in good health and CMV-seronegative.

In nucleotides, the CDR3 is TGTGCCAGCAGCTTAGACGGAGCGGGGGGGCAAACAGATACGCAGTATTTT. Translated: CASSLDGAGGQTDTQYF. The rearrangement joins TRBV7-2 to TRBJ2-3; 10 bases fit TRBD2. CDR1 is SGHTA and CDR2 is FQGNSA in the germline V gene. The ends lost 1 base at V and 3 bases at J; junction bases unmatched: 7. This CDR3 contains 17 residues.

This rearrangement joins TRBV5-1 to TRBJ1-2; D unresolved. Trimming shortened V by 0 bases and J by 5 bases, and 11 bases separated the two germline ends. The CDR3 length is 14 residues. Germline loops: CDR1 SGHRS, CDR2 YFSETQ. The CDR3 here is CASSLDLEGYGYTF. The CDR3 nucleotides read TGCGCCAGCAGCTTGGATCTGGAGGGTTATGGCTACACCTTC.

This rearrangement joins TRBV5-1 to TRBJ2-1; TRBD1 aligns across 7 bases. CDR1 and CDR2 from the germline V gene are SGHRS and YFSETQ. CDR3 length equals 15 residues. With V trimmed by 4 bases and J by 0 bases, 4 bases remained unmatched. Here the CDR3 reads CASSPGTDSYNEQFF. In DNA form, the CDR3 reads TGCGCCAGCAGCCCCGGGACAGACTCCTACAATGAGCAGTTCTTC. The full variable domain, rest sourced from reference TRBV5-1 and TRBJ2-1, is KAGVTQTPRYLIKTRGQQVTLSCSPISGHRSVSWYQQTPGQGLQFLFEYFSETQRNKGNFPGRFSGRQFSNSRSEMNVSTLELGDSALYLCASSPGTDSYNEQFFGPGTRLTVL.